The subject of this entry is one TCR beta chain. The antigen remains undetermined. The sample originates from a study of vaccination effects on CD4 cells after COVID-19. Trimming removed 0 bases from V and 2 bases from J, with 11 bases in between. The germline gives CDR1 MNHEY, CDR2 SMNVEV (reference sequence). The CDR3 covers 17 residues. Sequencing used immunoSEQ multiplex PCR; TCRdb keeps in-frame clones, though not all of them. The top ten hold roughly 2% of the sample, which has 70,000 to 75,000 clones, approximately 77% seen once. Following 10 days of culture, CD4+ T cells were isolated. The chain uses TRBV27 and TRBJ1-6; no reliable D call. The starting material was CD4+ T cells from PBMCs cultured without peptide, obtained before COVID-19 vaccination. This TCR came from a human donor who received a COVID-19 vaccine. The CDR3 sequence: CASSLSLARTYNSPLHF. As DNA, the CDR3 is TGTGCCAGCAGTTTATCGTTGGCAAGAACCTATAATTCACCCCTCCACTTT.